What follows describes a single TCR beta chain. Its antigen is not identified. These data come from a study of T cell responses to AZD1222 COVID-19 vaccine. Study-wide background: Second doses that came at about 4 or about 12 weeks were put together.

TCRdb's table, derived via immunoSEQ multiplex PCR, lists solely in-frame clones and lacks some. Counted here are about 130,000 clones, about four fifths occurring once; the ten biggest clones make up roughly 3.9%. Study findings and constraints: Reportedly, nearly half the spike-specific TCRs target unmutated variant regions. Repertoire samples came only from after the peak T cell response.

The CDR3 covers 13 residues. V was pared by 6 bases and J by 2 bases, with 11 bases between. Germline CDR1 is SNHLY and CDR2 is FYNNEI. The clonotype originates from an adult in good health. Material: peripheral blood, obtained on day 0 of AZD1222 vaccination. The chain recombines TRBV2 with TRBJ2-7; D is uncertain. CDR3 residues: CASRELGPYEQYF. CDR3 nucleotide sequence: TGTGCCAGCAGAGAATTAGGACCCTACGAGCAGTACTTC.